These 30 T cell receptor beta chains share one sample of origin, sequenced in a study of T cell responses to AZD1222 COVID-19 vaccine. Repertoires were generated with immunoSEQ multiplex PCR, while TCRdb's copy carries only in-frame clones and drops some. The sample shows around 100,000 clones, 80% to 85% of them seen only once. The sample in question was peripheral blood, obtained on day 0 of AZD1222 vaccination. Receptors were obtained from an adult in good health.

The chain has TRBV19 and TRBJ1-1; TRBD1 matches at 9 bases. Trimming removed 6 bases from V and 1 base from J; junction bases left unmatched: 12. This CDR3 is built from 17 residues. Germline-derived CDR1 and CDR2 are LNHDA and SQIVND (reference sequence). The CDR3 coding sequence is TGTGCCAGTAGGGTCCCCACAGGGGGCAACGGGAACACTGAAGCTTTCTTT. Its translation: CASRVPTGGNGNTEAFF. The variable domain in full, completed from reference TRBV19 and TRBJ1-1, reads DGGITQSPKYLFRKEGQNVTLSCEQNLNHDAMYWYRQDPGQGLRLIYYSQIVNDFQKGDIAEGYSVSREKKESFPLTVTSAQKNPTAFYLCASRVPTGGNGNTEAFFGQGTRLTVV.

This chain uses TRBV3-1 (or the pseudogene TRBV3-2) with TRBJ1-1; no firm D call. The V gene's germline CDR1 is LGHDT and CDR2 YNNKEL (reference sequence). The V gene lost 1 base and the J gene lost 9 bases, with 9 bases spanning the gap. The CDR3 is made up of 12 amino acids. The CDR3 spells CASSQVGIQAFF. The DNA of the CDR3 is TGTGCCAGCAGCCAAGTGGGGATCCAAGCTTTCTTT.

The chain carries TRBV4-1 and TRBJ2-1; D unresolved. Trimming cost V 0 bases and J 5 bases, with 2 bases left between them. Germline CDR1 and CDR2: MGHRA and YSYEKL. This CDR3 is built from 12 residues. The DNA for the CDR3 is TGCGCCAGCAGCCAAGATCACAATGAGCAGTTCTTC. Translated: CASSQDHNEQFF.

The CDR3 sequence is CASSTGQGEAFF. Written as DNA, the CDR3 is TGTGCCAGCAGCACGGGACAGGGAGAGGCTTTCTTT. The gene calls are TRBV11-2 and TRBJ1-1, with 9 bases identical to TRBD1. V dropped 5 bases and J dropped 11; count of bases not matched to a gene: 6. Per germline, CDR1 SGHAT and CDR2 FQNNGV. The CDR3 loop spans 12 amino acids.

This chain uses TRBV11-3 with TRBJ2-3, with D maybe TRBD1 (6 bases). V lost 8 bases, J lost 0 bases, and 6 bases lay in between. This CDR3 has 12 amino acids. Per the germline V gene, CDR1 is SGHNT and CDR2 is YENEEA. The CDR3 DNA is TGTGCCAGCCAGGGGAGCACAGATACGCAGTATTTT. Its protein is CASQGSTDTQYF. The variable domain in full, with the rest retrieved from reference TRBV11-3 and TRBJ2-3, is EAGVVQSPRYKIIEKKQPVAFWCNPISGHNTLYWYLQNLGQGPELLIRYENEEAVDDSQLPKDRFSAERLKGVDSTLKIQPAELGDSAVYLCASQGSTDTQYFGPGTRLTVL.

The chain uses TRBV19 and TRBJ1-6; TRBD1 is a possible D gene (5 bases). The length of the CDR3 is 16 residues. Germline CDR1 reads LNHDA; CDR2 reads SQIVND (reference sequence). With 7 bases removed from V and 6 bases from J, the gap between germline ends came to 19 bases. The CDR3 nucleotides are TGTGCCAGTAAGGAGGGGAGGGGCATTTTTAATTCACCCCTCCACTTT. This codes for CASKEGRGIFNSPLHF.

The chain links TRBV15 to TRBJ1-2, with D possibly TRBD1 on 5 matching bases. Looked up from germline, CDR1 is LNHNV and CDR2 is YYDKDF (reference sequence). This CDR3 has 15 residues. The V and J ends lost 0 bases and 2 bases respectively, with 10 bases between them. CDR3 sequence reads: CATSRERGMNYGYTF. CDR3 bases: TGTGCCACCAGCAGAGAGAGGGGTATGAACTATGGCTACACCTTC.

This rearrangement joins TRBV14 to TRBJ2-1; D may be TRBD1 (6 bases). From germline, CDR1 is SGHDN and CDR2 FVKESK. The CDR3 extends over 16 amino acids. V gave up 3 bases and J gave up 8 bases, with 20 bases separating them. The CDR3: CASSQGTQNWGDEQFF. In DNA, the CDR3 is TGTGCCAGCAGCCAGGGGACACAAAACTGGGGCGATGAGCAGTTCTTC.

The chain links TRBV5-1 to TRBJ1-4, with D unresolved. The CDR3 sequence is 14 residues long. V lost 4 bases and J lost 9, with 16 bases in between. The germline gives CDR1 SGHRS, CDR2 YFSETQ. The CDR3 nucleotides read TGCGCCAGCAGCCCCGCCGTGGGCGGGCAAAAACTGTTTTTT. Protein product: CASSPAVGGQKLFF.

This chain connects TRBV5-4 to TRBJ1-2, with D possibly matching TRBD1 (5 bases). Trimming left V 9 bases short and J 6 bases short, with 18 bases between. The CDR3 is 13 residues long. The germline gives CDR1 SGHNT, CDR2 YYREEE (reference sequence). The DNA of the CDR3 is TGTGCCACTAAAGGAGGGGCTGGCGATGGCTACACCTTC. Its protein product is CATKGGAGDGYTF.

The rearrangement uses TRBV6-1 and TRBJ2-3, with D perhaps being TRBD1 or TRBD2 (5 bases each). This CDR3 spans 14 amino acids. Trimming left V 6 bases short and J 1 base short, with 11 bases between. The germline CDR1 and CDR2 sequences are MNHNS and SASEGT. The CDR3 here is CASRARDGTDTQYF. The CDR3 nucleotides are TGTGCCAGCAGGGCCCGGGACGGCACAGATACGCAGTATTTT.

This rearrangement joins TRBV7-2 to TRBJ2-2; the D is unclear. This CDR3 is built from 15 residues. Germline CDR1 and CDR2: SGHTA and FQGNSA. V was shortened by 3 bases and J by 6 bases, with 14 bases between the two germline ends. The CDR3 spells CASSFFSTAPGELFF. CDR3 DNA: TGTGCCAGCAGCTTTTTTTCGACGGCTCCCGGGGAGCTGTTTTTT.

The V call is TRBV6-6, the J call TRBJ1-1; D remains unclear. Trimming removed 4 bases at V and 1 base at J, with 13 bases between. The germline gives CDR1 MNHNY, CDR2 SVGAGI (reference sequence). The CDR3 has 15 residues. Written as DNA, the CDR3 is TGTGCCAGCAGTTCCCTTGGGAGGAGGAACACTGAAGCTTTCTTT. Translated, it gives CASSSLGRRNTEAFF.

This clone was seen more than once but under ten times. The J gene is TRBJ2-7, the V gene TRBV20-1, with D uncertain. Germline CDR1 and CDR2: DFQATT and SNEGSKA (reference sequence). CDR3 length: 11 residues. V lost 7 bases to trimming and J lost 3 bases, with 10 bases between them. The CDR3 is CSVPAVYEQYF. CDR3 nucleotides: TGCAGTGTCCCAGCAGTCTACGAGCAGTACTTC.

The rearrangement links TRBV4-3 to TRBJ1-2; a weak D match, TRBD1 (5 bases). Germline assignment: CDR1 LGHNA and CDR2 YSLEER. CDR3 length: 15 amino acids. The V end was cut by 3 bases, the J end by 7 bases, with 18 bases between. CDR3 DNA sequence: TGCGCCAGCAGCCAGAGGGGAGGGGAGTATACTGGCTACACCTTC. Translation: CASSQRGGEYTGYTF.

This clone was seen a few times. This chain links TRBV4-1 with TRBJ1-1, with D perhaps matching TRBD1 (6 bases). Per germline, CDR1 MGHRA and CDR2 YSYEKL. V was cut by 4 bases and J by 5 bases, with 14 bases left in between. The CDR3 extends over 14 amino acids. The CDR3 nucleotides read TGCGCCAGCAGCCCACAAAGGGGGGCGACTGAAGCTTTCTTT. It is translated as CASSPQRGATEAFF.

This rearrangement joins TRBV15 to TRBJ1-1; D might be TRBD1 (5 bases). V lost 0 bases, J lost 3 bases, and 8 bases lay in between. Germline V gene lookup returns CDR1 LNHNV and CDR2 YYDKDF (reference sequence). The CDR3 runs to 14 residues. The CDR3 sequence: CATSRDGGYTEAFF. CDR3 coding DNA: TGTGCCACCAGCAGAGATGGGGGGTACACTGAAGCTTTCTTT. Drawing the rest from reference TRBV15 and TRBJ1-1, the complete variable domain is DAMVIQNPRYQVTQFGKPVTLSCSQTLNHNVMYWYQQKSSQAPKLLFHYYDKDFNNEADTPDNFQSRRPNTSFCFLDIRSPGLGDTAMYLCATSRDGGYTEAFFGQGTRLTVV.

The genes are TRBV13 and TRBJ2-7, with TRBD2 matching over 9 bases. CDR1 and CDR2 from the germline V gene are PRHDT and FYEKMQ (reference sequence). The CDR3 extends over 15 amino acids. Unmatched junction bases numbered 8, after V lost 5 bases and J lost 3 bases. DNA of the CDR3: TGTGCCAGCAGCATATCCGGGACTAGCCGCTACGAGCAGTACTTC. Its translation is CASSISGTSRYEQYF.

V gene TRBV7-2 combines with J gene TRBJ1-1; D is undetermined. This CDR3 is 17 amino acids long. V was clipped by 2 bases and J by 1 base, with 17 bases between them. Germline V gene lookup returns CDR1 SGHTA and CDR2 FQGNSA. The CDR3: CASSLSQAGYRNTEAFF. Here the CDR3 DNA reads TGTGCCAGCAGCTTATCCCAGGCAGGTTATAGGAACACTGAAGCTTTCTTT.

This chain joins TRBV28 and TRBJ1-4, with 9 positions matching TRBD1. Trimming removed 5 bases from V and 6 bases from J; junction bases left unmatched: 4. Looked up from germline, CDR1 is MDHEN and CDR2 is SYDVKM. This CDR3 is built from 14 residues. CDR3 in amino acids: CASSPWTGDEKLFF. In DNA form, the CDR3 reads TGTGCCAGCAGTCCCTGGACAGGGGATGAAAAACTGTTTTTT.

The DNA for the CDR3 is TGCGCCAGCAGCCAAGGGCCTCTCGGACCGCTCAATCAGCCCCAGCATTTT. This sequence encodes CASSQGPLGPLNQPQHF. The V call is TRBV4-1, the J call TRBJ1-5; no clear D gene. The CDR3 is 17 residues long. Trimming removed 1 base from V and 3 bases from J, with 16 bases in between. Germline values: CDR1 MGHRA, CDR2 YSYEKL.

The chain couples TRBV20-1 to TRBJ2-3; D not certain. CDR3 length: 11 amino acids. Germline V gives CDR1 DFQATT, CDR2 SNEGSKA (reference sequence). The CDR3 nucleotides read TGCAGCCGTCGTCGCACAGATACGCAGTATTTT. This sequence encodes CSRRRTDTQYF.

V is TRBV28 and J is TRBJ2-2; weak D call: TRBD1 (5 bases). With 2 bases removed from V and 4 bases from J, the gap between germline ends came to 11 bases. Germline CDR1 MDHEN, CDR2 SYDVKM. This CDR3 has 15 amino acids. The CDR3 coding sequence is TGTGCCAGCAGTTTAAGGGGCGTGGGCACCGGGGAGCTGTTTTTT. Encoded protein: CASSLRGVGTGELFF. The complete variable domain, with remaining parts taken from reference TRBV28 and TRBJ2-2, reads DVKVTQSSRYLVKRTGEKVFLECVQDMDHENMFWYRQDPGLGLRLIYFSYDVKMKEKGDIPEGYSVSREKKERFSLILESASTNQTSMYLCASSLRGVGTGELFFGEGSRLTVL.

This rearrangement joins TRBV5-3 to TRBJ2-5; no clear D gene. TRBV5-3 is identified as an open reading frame with a role that is uncertain. Trimming removed 0 bases from V and 2 bases from J, with 11 bases in between. The CDR3 has 15 residues. CDR3 in amino acids: CARSLDLGKQETQYF. CDR3 nucleotide sequence: TGTGCCAGAAGCTTGGATTTGGGTAAACAAGAGACCCAGTACTTC.

This chain connects TRBV25-1 to TRBJ2-7; 10 bases fit TRBD1. The CDR3 sequence is 15 residues long. V shed 6 bases and J 0 bases; nucleotides not matched to a gene: 5. Germline V gene lookup returns CDR1 MGHDK and CDR2 SYGVNS. This CDR3 reads CASRETGGSSYEQYF. The CDR3 DNA follows: TGTGCCAGCAGGGAGACAGGGGGCTCCTCCTACGAGCAGTACTTC.

This clone was counted only a few times. The rearrangement links TRBV10-3 to TRBJ1-3, with D tentatively TRBD1 (5 bases). The CDR3 covers 17 residues. The ends were cut back, 6 bases at V and 1 base at J, with 19 bases in the middle. Germline loops: CDR1 ENHRY, CDR2 SYGVKD. This CDR3 is CAISAGTADPSGNTIYF. CDR3 nucleotide sequence: TGTGCCATCAGCGCCGGGACTGCCGATCCTTCTGGAAACACCATATATTTT.

The chain employs TRBV12-3 or TRBV12-4 and TRBJ2-2; no clear D gene. V was pared by 5 bases and J by 5 bases, with 3 bases between. CDR3 size: 11 residues. Here the CDR3 reads CASSRTGELFF. The CDR3 bases are TGTGCCAGCAGTCGGACCGGGGAGCTGTTTTTT.

The chain's CDR3 is CASSEGLGKAYEQYF. The CDR3 nucleotides are TGTGCCAGCAGCGAGGGACTAGGGAAGGCCTACGAGCAGTACTTC. The chain combines TRBV7-2 with TRBJ2-7, with TRBD2 matching 8 bases. This CDR3 region has 15 residues. The V gene end was trimmed by 5 bases and the J gene end by 2 bases; junction bases not matched to a gene: 8. Germline values: CDR1 SGHTA, CDR2 FQGNSA.

J is TRBJ1-1 and V is TRBV19, with unresolved D. Germline V CDR1 and CDR2: LNHDA, SQIVND (reference sequence). Deletions cut 6 bases from V and 1 base from J, with 9 bases between. The CDR3 covers 13 residues. In DNA, the CDR3 is TGTGCCAGTAGCATGGAACGGAACACTGAAGCTTTCTTT. Translation gives CASSMERNTEAFF.

This clone was observed a handful of times. The chain employs TRBV28 and TRBJ2-7; D remains ambiguous. Germline CDR1 reads MDHEN; CDR2 reads SYDVKM. V was clipped by 6 bases and J by 0 bases, with 9 bases between them. The CDR3 runs to 13 residues. CDR3 in amino acids: CASRPGPSYEQYF. The CDR3 DNA follows: TGTGCCAGCAGACCCGGACCCTCCTACGAGCAGTACTTC.